This T cell receptor (beta chain) was captured by sequencing in a study of blood T cell repertoires in COVID-19. Germline V gene lookup returns CDR1 SGHDN and CDR2 FVKESK. The V end was cut by 0 bases, the J end by 7 bases, with 10 bases between. The CDR3 contains 13 residues. The assay was immunoSEQ multiplex PCR, and TCRdb's table has in-frame clones only and misses some. The sample lists 120,000 to 150,000 clones, 80% to 85% occurring once. Material for sequencing was PBMCs or T cells enriched from blood (not recorded which). The origin of this receptor is a woman aged 45-60 years who had been exposed to COVID-19. V and J are TRBV14 and TRBJ2-7, with D tentatively TRBD1 (5 bases). The CDR3 region is CASSQDRGGEQYF. DNA for the CDR3: TGTGCCAGCAGCCAAGATAGGGGTGGGGAGCAGTACTTC. Filled out from reference TRBV14 and TRBJ2-7, the complete variable domain reads EAGVTQFPSHSVIEKGQTVTLRCDPISGHDNLYWYRRVMGKEIKFLLHFVKESKQDESGMPNNRFLAERTGGTYSTLKVQPAELEDSGVYFCASSQDRGGEQYFGPGTRLTVT.